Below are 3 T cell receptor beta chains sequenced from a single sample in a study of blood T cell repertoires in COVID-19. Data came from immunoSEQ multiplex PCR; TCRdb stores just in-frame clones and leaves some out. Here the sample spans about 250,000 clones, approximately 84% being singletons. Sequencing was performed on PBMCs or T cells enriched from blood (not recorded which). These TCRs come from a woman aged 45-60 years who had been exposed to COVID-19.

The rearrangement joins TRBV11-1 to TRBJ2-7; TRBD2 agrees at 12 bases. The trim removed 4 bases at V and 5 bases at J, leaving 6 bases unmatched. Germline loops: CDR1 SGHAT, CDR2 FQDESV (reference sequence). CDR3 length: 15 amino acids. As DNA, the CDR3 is TGTGCCAGCAGCTCTCCGACTAGCGGGGGCCACGAGCAGTACTTC. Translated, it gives CASSSPTSGGHEQYF.

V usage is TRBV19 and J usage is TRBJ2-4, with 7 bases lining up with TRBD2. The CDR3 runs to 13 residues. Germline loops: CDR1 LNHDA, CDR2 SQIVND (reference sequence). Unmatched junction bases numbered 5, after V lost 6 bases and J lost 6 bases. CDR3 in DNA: TGTGCCAGTAGAACGGGGGGAACAAACATTCAGTACTTC. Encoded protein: CASRTGGTNIQYF.

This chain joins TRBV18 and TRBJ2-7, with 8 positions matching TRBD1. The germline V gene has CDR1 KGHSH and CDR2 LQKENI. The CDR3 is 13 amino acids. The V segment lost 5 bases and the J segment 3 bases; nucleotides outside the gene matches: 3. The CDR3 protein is CASSRDRNYEQYF. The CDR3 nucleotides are TGTGCCAGCTCAAGGGACAGGAACTACGAGCAGTACTTC.